The source of this T cell receptor (beta chain) is a study of OX40 agonist ivuxolimab in advanced cancers. About the research overall: Three patients, one with hepatocellular carcinoma and two with cutaneous melanoma, achieved partial responses.

Patients were excluded for autoimmune disease history or systemic immunosuppression. TCRdb keeps only in-frame clones here, not all; method: immunoSEQ multiplex PCR. The sample lists approximately 84,000 clones; around 86% were seen once. The V end lost 5 bases, the J end lost 0 bases, and 7 bases lay between the germline ends. Germline V gene lookup returns CDR1 LNHDA and CDR2 SQIVND (reference sequence). The CDR3 consists of 13 residues. The sequenced sample was CD4+ or CD8+ T cells sorted from blood, obtained in a trial of the OX40 agonist ivuxolimab. The J gene is TRBJ1-1, the V gene TRBV19; perhaps TRBD1 as D (5 bases). The receptor comes from an adult with an advanced solid tumor such as melanoma, head and neck, liver or kidney cancer. The CDR3 region has the DNA TGTGCCAGTAGTGACAGAGTGAACACTGAAGCTTTCTTT. As protein: CASSDRVNTEAFF. The variable domain in full, with the rest retrieved from reference TRBV19 and TRBJ1-1, is DGGITQSPKYLFRKEGQNVTLSCEQNLNHDAMYWYRQDPGQGLRLIYYSQIVNDFQKGDIAEGYSVSREKKESFPLTVTSAQKNPTAFYLCASSDRVNTEAFFGQGTRLTVV.